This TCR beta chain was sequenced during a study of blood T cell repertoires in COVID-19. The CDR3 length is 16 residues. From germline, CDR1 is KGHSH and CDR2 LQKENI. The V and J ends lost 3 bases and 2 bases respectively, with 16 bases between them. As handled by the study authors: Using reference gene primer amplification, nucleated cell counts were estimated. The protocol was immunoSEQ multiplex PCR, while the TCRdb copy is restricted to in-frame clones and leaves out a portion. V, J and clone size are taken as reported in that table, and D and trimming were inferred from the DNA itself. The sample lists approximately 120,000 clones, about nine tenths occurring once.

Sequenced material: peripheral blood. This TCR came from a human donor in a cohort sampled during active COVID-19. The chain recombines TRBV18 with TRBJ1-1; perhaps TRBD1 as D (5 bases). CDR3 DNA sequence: TGTGCCAGCTCACCCTATGTAGGGGTAGGTAACACTGAAGCTTTCTTT. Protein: CASSPYVGVGNTEAFF. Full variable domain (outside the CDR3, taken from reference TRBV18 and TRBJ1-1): NAGVMQNPRHLVRRRGQEARLRCSPMKGHSHVYWYRQLPEEGLKFMVYLQKENIIDESGMPKERFSAEFPKEGPSILRIQQVVRGDSAAYFCASSPYVGVGNTEAFFGQGTRLTVV.